The 18 T cell receptor beta chains listed next were all sequenced from one sample in a study of identical twins. TCRdb independently ran MiXCR on the 5' RACE reads; one entry per CDR3 protein. The sample contains hundreds of thousands of distinct CDR3 sequences, around a sixth of which appear only once. The same specimen was also included in a second study, on T cells expressing NK-cell markers.

The sample comprised PBMCs. These receptors all stem from a woman aged 18-29 years in good health.

This clonotype was observed a few times. V gene TRBV15 combines with J gene TRBJ2-3; 8 bases match TRBD2. CDR3 length: 16 residues. Germline CDR1 and CDR2: LNHNV and YYDKDF (reference sequence). J was trimmed by 1 base and V by 5 bases; bases with no gene match: 8. CDR3 sequence: CATSGGAGARTDTQYF. DNA for the CDR3: TGTGCCACCAGCGGCGGAGCGGGAGCCCGCACAGATACGCAGTATTTT.

Written as DNA, the CDR3 is TGTGCCAGTAGTATAATGGGCGGCTGGTCCTACAATGAGCAGTTCTTC. Protein: CASSIMGGWSYNEQFF. The rearrangement joins TRBV19 to TRBJ2-1; D not certain. CDR1 LNHDA and CDR2 SQIVND come from the germline V gene (reference sequence). The ends were cut back, 2 bases at V and 1 base at J, with 12 bases in the middle. CDR3 size: 16 residues.

In its sample, this clonotype was seen a few times. The rearrangement joins TRBV6-1 to TRBJ1-4, with TRBD1 matching over 11 bases. The J segment lost 6 bases and the V segment lost 6 bases, leaving 6 bases of the junction unmatched. CDR1 is MNHNS, CDR2 SASEGT, per germline. This CDR3 contains 15 residues. DNA of the CDR3: TGTGCCAGCAGGGGACAGGGGGGAGATTATGAAAAACTGTTTTTT. Translation gives CASRGQGGDYEKLFF.

This clonotype was detected only a few times. The chain uses TRBV6-1 and TRBJ2-2, with TRBD1 as a possible D gene (6 bases). Germline V gene lookup returns CDR1 MNHNS and CDR2 SASEGT. This CDR3 is 13 amino acids long. Deletions cut 7 bases from V and 5 bases from J, with 11 bases between. The CDR3 DNA follows: TGTGCCAGCACCCAACAGGGAACCGGGGAGCTGTTTTTT. Protein product: CASTQQGTGELFF.

This clonotype appeared many times. V gene TRBV12-3 or TRBV12-4 combines with J gene TRBJ2-5; tentative D call: TRBD2 (6 bases). V was clipped by 3 bases and J by 2 bases, with 7 bases between them. The length of the CDR3 is 13 residues. The CDR3 DNA reads TGTGCCAGCAGTTTTGGGACTCAAGAGACCCAGTACTTC. Protein sequence: CASSFGTQETQYF.

The chain uses TRBV6-5 and TRBJ2-7, with D unresolved. The CDR3 is 13 amino acids. Germline assignment: CDR1 MNHEY and CDR2 SVGAGI. Trimming pared 0 bases from V and 5 bases from J, leaving 8 bases between. The CDR3 region is CASSYSMLNEQYF. The CDR3 bases are TGTGCCAGCAGTTACTCGATGCTCAACGAGCAGTACTTC.

This clonotype was seen many times. The V gene is TRBV12-3 or TRBV12-4, the J gene TRBJ1-2, with 12 positions matching TRBD1. The CDR3 contains 14 residues. The J segment lost 8 bases and the V segment lost 5 bases, leaving 6 bases of the junction unmatched. In nucleotides, the CDR3 is TGTGCCAGCAGTAACTACGGGACAGGGGGCGGCTACACCTTC. As protein: CASSNYGTGGGYTF.

The chain is built from TRBV20-1 and TRBJ2-7; TRBD2 aligns across 10 bases. V trimming: 0 bases; J trimming: 9 bases; junction bases outside the gene matches: 11. The CDR3 totals 15 residues. CDR1 and CDR2 from the germline V gene are DFQATT and SNEGSKA (reference sequence). CDR3 loop: CSARDSSGGKKGQYF. The CDR3 DNA reads as TGCAGTGCTAGAGATTCTAGCGGGGGCAAAAAAGGGCAGTACTTC.

This clonotype was seen repeatedly, ten times or more. The chain employs TRBV12-3 or TRBV12-4 and TRBJ1-5; D gene ambiguous. The CDR3 is 13 amino acids. The V and J ends lost 2 bases and 9 bases respectively, with 11 bases between them. CDR3 sequence: CASSLWGLWPQHF. The DNA for the CDR3 is TGTGCCAGCAGTTTATGGGGATTGTGGCCCCAGCATTTT.

The chain combines TRBV12-3 or TRBV12-4 with TRBJ2-1; 9 positions match TRBD2. The J segment lost 0 bases and the V segment lost 7 bases, leaving 16 bases of the junction unmatched. The CDR3 has 19 amino acids. The CDR3 DNA follows: TGTGCCAGCACAACTCCCGTAGGACTAGCGCCCACCTCCTACAATGAGCAGTTCTTC. Protein: CASTTPVGLAPTSYNEQFF.

V gene TRBV7-2 combines with J gene TRBJ2-1, with D uncertain. V gave up 1 base and J gave up 8 bases, with 9 bases separating them. CDR1 and CDR2 from the germline V gene are SGHTA and FQGNSA. The CDR3 contains 13 residues. CDR3 coding DNA: TGTGCCAGCAGCTTAGTACGCAGAGATGAGCAGTTCTTC. Its protein product is CASSLVRRDEQFF. Full variable domain (missing parts from reference TRBV7-2 and TRBJ2-1): GAGVSQSPSNKVTEKGKDVELRCDPISGHTALYWYRQSLGQGLEFLIYFQGNSAPDKSGLPSDRFSAERTGGSVSTLTIQRTQQEDSAVYLCASSLVRRDEQFFGPGTRLTVL.

The chain carries TRBV10-3 and TRBJ1-2; weak D call: TRBD1 (5 bases). Trimming left V 7 bases short and J 10 bases short, with 13 bases between. CDR1 is ENHRY, CDR2 SYGVKD, per germline. CDR3 length: 11 residues. This chain's CDR3 is CAITFDSLYTF. CDR3 DNA sequence: TGTGCCATCACTTTTGACAGTCTCTACACCTTC.

V usage is TRBV7-2 and J usage is TRBJ2-5, with TRBD2 matching over 8 bases. CDR3 length equals 13 residues. CDR1 is SGHTA, CDR2 FQGNSA, per germline. After removal of 5 bases from V and 5 bases from J, the junction contained 4 bases not matched to a gene. In nucleotides, the CDR3 is TGTGCCAGCAGCCGGACTAGCCTCGAGACCCAGTACTTC. This sequence encodes CASSRTSLETQYF. Full variable domain (remainder filled in from reference TRBV7-2 and TRBJ2-5): GAGVSQSPSNKVTEKGKDVELRCDPISGHTALYWYRQSLGQGLEFLIYFQGNSAPDKSGLPSDRFSAERTGGSVSTLTIQRTQQEDSAVYLCASSRTSLETQYFGPGTRLLVL.

The chain carries TRBV27 and TRBJ2-2, with TRBD2 identical over 8 bases. V lost 7 bases and J lost 1; bases outside the gene matches: 8. This CDR3 region has 16 residues. The V gene's germline CDR1 is MNHEY and CDR2 SMNVEV (reference sequence). The CDR3 bases are TGTGCCAGCAATTACCTAGCGGGCGTGAACACCGGGGAGCTGTTTTTT. Protein product: CASNYLAGVNTGELFF.

This clonotype was picked up a small number of times. The chain has TRBV10-1 and TRBJ2-1, with D perhaps TRBD1 (6 bases). CDR1 is WNHNN, CDR2 SYGVQD, per germline (reference sequence). V lost 6 bases to trimming and J lost 8 bases, with 17 bases between them. CDR3 length: 14 amino acids. The CDR3: CASRSLQGTDEQFF. CDR3 DNA sequence: TGCGCCAGCAGATCCTTACAGGGCACCGATGAGCAGTTCTTC.

The chain links TRBV5-6 to TRBJ1-1; D not resolved. This CDR3 spans 12 amino acids. V was clipped by 1 base and J by 7 bases, with 8 bases between them. The germline V gene encodes CDR1 SGHDT and CDR2 YYEEEE. The DNA for the CDR3 is TGTGCCAGCAGCTTGTTTCGGCATGAAGCTTTCTTT. Amino acids: CASSLFRHEAFF.

This chain connects TRBV20-1 to TRBJ2-6; perhaps D is TRBD1 or TRBD2 (5 bases each). V lost 3 bases and J lost 0, with 9 bases in between. The V gene's germline CDR1 is DFQATT and CDR2 SNEGSKA (reference sequence). The CDR3 runs to 15 residues. The CDR3 protein is CSASEGRSGANVLTF. In DNA form, the CDR3 reads TGCAGTGCTAGCGAGGGACGCTCTGGGGCCAACGTCCTGACTTTC.

This clonotype was seen a few times. The gene calls are TRBV13 and TRBJ2-3; 10 bases match TRBD1. Losses at the gene ends were 2 bases for V and 4 bases for J; bases not matched to a gene: 6. In germline, CDR1 is PRHDT, CDR2 FYEKMQ (reference sequence). CDR3 length: 16 amino acids. The CDR3 protein is CASSLRRQGAADTQYF. The CDR3 DNA reads as TGTGCCAGCAGCTTAAGACGACAGGGGGCCGCAGATACGCAGTATTTT.